The clone carrying this TCR beta chain showed up just a few times. The antigen is not known. Only in-frame clones appear in the TCRdb table, and some are missing; sequencing was by immunoSEQ multiplex PCR. This sample yields fewer than 500,000 clones, of which about 93% are seen a single time; more than 9% belongs to the top ten. These data are taken from a study of Ad26.COV2.S vaccination and SARS-CoV-2 variants. The wider study: It was the COV1001 Ad26.COV2.S trial arm that included the donor. Study-wide results and limits: Spike-specific CD8+ and CD4+ T cell responses reportedly showed substantial breadth after vaccination.

Treatment meaning: around 19 received Ad26.COV2.S at low or high dose, single or two shots; about 5 received placebo; per-sample allocation not given. Sampling took place 63 days after the first vaccine or placebo injection. Expressing Wuhan-strain SARS-CoV-2 spike, an Ad26 vector served as the vaccine. The CDR3 length is 14 residues. V lost 4 bases and J 4 bases, leaving 10 bases between the germline ends. Germline lookup yields CDR1 MNHNY and CDR2 SVGAGI (reference sequence). The chain combines TRBV6-6 with TRBJ2-2; no reliable D call. The material sequenced was peripheral blood, taken in a trial of Ad26.COV2.S vaccine versus placebo. This receptor was taken from a person aged 18-65 years who received the Ad26.COV2.S COVID-19 vaccine or a placebo. Here the CDR3 reads CASSLQITTGELFF. The CDR3 DNA is TGTGCCAGCAGTTTACAGATTACCACCGGGGAGCTGTTTTTT.